This T cell receptor (beta chain) was sequenced for a study of blood T cell repertoires in COVID-19. Looked up from germline, CDR1 is SGHNT and CDR2 is YYREEE (reference sequence). The CDR3 has 15 amino acids. V lost 0 bases to trimming and J lost 2 bases; unmatched junction nucleotides: 5. Original analysis: How many nucleated cells were present was estimated from reference gene primer amplification. Assay: immunoSEQ multiplex PCR; the TCRdb copy retains only in-frame clones and omits some. D and trimming were read from the DNA, whereas the V and J calls and clone size are those reported in that table. The sample gives approximately 75,000 clones, more than 75% of which show up once; 25% to 30% is in the top ten.

The sequence came from a woman aged 80 or over with active or convalescent COVID-19. Sequencing used peripheral blood. The chain has TRBV5-4 and TRBJ2-7; 7 bases are a match to TRBD1. The CDR3 loop reads CASSLAAGGPYEQYF. DNA of the CDR3: TGTGCCAGCAGCTTGGCCGCAGGGGGTCCCTACGAGCAGTACTTC.